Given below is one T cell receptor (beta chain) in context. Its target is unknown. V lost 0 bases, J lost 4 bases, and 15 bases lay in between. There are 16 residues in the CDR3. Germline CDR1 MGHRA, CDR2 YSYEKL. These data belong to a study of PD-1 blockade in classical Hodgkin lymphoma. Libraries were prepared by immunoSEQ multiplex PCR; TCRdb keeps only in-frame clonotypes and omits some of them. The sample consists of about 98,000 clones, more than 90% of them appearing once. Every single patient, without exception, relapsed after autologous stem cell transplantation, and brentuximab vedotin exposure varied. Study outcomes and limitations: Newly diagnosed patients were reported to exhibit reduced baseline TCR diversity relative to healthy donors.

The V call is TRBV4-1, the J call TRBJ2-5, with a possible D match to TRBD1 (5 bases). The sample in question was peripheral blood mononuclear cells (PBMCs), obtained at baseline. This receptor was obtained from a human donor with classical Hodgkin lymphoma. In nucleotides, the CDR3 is TGCGCCAGCAGCCAAGAATTGCCAGGGTTGCGAGAGACCCAGTACTTC. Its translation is CASSQELPGLRETQYF.